This TCR beta chain was sequenced for a study of control samples from healthy donors and cancer patients. The CDR3 contains 16 residues. Looked up from germline, CDR1 is SNHLY and CDR2 is FYNNEI. The ends lost 6 bases at V and 0 bases at J; junction bases unmatched: 5. Clones were sequenced by immunoSEQ multiplex PCR, and TCRdb holds only the in-frame ones, with some missing. The sample consists of roughly 88,000 clones, 70% to 90% of them appearing once. What was sequenced was blood. The origin of this receptor is a man in his thirties or forties in good health. The chain joins TRBV2 to TRBJ1-6; 7 nucleotides line up with TRBD1. As DNA, the CDR3 is TGTGCCAGCAGAGGGACAGTTTTCTCCTATAATTCACCCCTCCACTTT. Amino acids: CASRGTVFSYNSPLHF.